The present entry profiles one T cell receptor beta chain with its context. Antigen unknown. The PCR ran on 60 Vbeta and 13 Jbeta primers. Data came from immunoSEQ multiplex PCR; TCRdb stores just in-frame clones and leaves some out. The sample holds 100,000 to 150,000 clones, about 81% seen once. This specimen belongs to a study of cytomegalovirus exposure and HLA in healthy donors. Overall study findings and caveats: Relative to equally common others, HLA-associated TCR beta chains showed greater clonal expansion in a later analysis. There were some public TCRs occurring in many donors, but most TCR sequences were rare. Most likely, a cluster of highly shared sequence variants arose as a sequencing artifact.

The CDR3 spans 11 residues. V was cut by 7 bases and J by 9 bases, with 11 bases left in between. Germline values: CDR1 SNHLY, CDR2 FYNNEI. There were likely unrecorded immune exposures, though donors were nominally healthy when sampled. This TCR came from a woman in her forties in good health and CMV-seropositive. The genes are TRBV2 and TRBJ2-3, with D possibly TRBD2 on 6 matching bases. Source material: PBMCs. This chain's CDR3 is CASTSGVTQYF. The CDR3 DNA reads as TGTGCCAGCACCTCGGGGGTGACGCAGTATTTT.